The 28 T cell receptor beta chains reported below all come from one sample, sequenced in a study of post-analysis software for immune sequencing data. The study's findings and limits: The study found TRBV5-6, TRBV5-1 and TRBV20-1 among about five TRBV segments more frequent in patients than controls.

Built from TCR beta cDNA, the libraries had unique molecular identifiers in them. TCRdb reprocessed the PCR reads via MiXCR and lists one record per CDR3 protein. Here the sample spans more than 500,000 distinct CDR3 sequences, around 31% being singletons. No cognate antigen is known for these TCRs. The material sequenced was blood. These receptors were obtained from a girl aged 2-17 years with multiple sclerosis.

This sequence joins TRBV27 and TRBJ2-1, with 7 bases identical to TRBD1. CDR3 length: 16 amino acids. The V gene end was trimmed by 4 bases and the J gene end by 10 bases; junction bases not matched to a gene: 16. Germline lookup yields CDR1 MNHEY and CDR2 SMNVEV (reference sequence). The CDR3 DNA reads TGTGCCAGCAGTTCCTCTGGACAGGTCAGTCCGAGGGAGCAGTTCTTC. Protein sequence: CASSSSGQVSPREQFF.

The chain links TRBV20-1 to TRBJ2-3; the D is unclear. V was pared by 6 bases and J by 3 bases, with 7 bases between. CDR1 is DFQATT and CDR2 is SNEGSKA in the germline V gene (reference sequence). This CDR3 has 11 residues. The CDR3 spells CSAQRTDTQYF. The CDR3 coding sequence is TGCAGTGCCCAGAGAACAGATACGCAGTATTTT.

The chain is built from TRBV12-3 or TRBV12-4 and TRBJ2-7, with D perhaps matching TRBD1 (5 bases). The CDR3 has 14 residues. V was trimmed by 6 bases and J by 1 base, leaving 13 bases between them. This chain's CDR3 is CASSFAGPSYEQYF. In DNA, the CDR3 is TGTGCCAGCAGCTTCGCAGGGCCTTCCTACGAGCAGTACTTC.

Note on this clonotype: An end of the junction differs from the germline gene, which may be a read error. This chain joins TRBV5-1 and TRBJ2-1; 10 nucleotides line up with TRBD1. From germline, CDR1 is SGHRS and CDR2 YFSETQ. The CDR3 loop spans 17 amino acids. CDR3 in amino acids: CAGSTGQGVLTYNEQFF. The CDR3 DNA sequence: TGCGCCGGCAGCACCGGACAGGGGGTCTTAACCTACAATGAGCAGTTCTTC.

This clonotype was found a few times. The chain is built from TRBV20-1 and TRBJ1-2; 8 bases are a match to TRBD1. J lost 0 bases, V lost 8 bases, and 8 bases had no gene match. The germline V gene encodes CDR1 DFQATT and CDR2 SNEGSKA (reference sequence). The CDR3 covers 14 residues. The CDR3 nucleotides read TGCAGTTGGGTCGGGACAGGCGCTAACTATGGCTACACCTTC. Protein product: CSWVGTGANYGYTF.

This clonotype was detected only a few times. The rearrangement joins TRBV12-3 or TRBV12-4 to TRBJ2-3; tentative D call: TRBD2 (6 bases). The CDR3 contains 13 residues. V lost 8 bases to trimming and J lost 2 bases, with 11 bases between them. The CDR3: CASGRGSTDTQYF. For the CDR3, the DNA is TGTGCCAGCGGTCGGGGGTCCACAGATACGCAGTATTTT.

The chain combines TRBV5-1 with TRBJ2-3, with TRBD2 matching 8 bases. CDR3 size: 15 residues. The V and J ends lost 1 base and 2 bases, in that order; junction bases with no gene match: 3. Germline V CDR1 and CDR2: SGHRS, YFSETQ. The CDR3 bases are TGCGCCAGCAGCTTGACTAGCGGCCTCACAGATACGCAGTATTTT. Its protein product is CASSLTSGLTDTQYF.

The chain carries TRBV12-3 or TRBV12-4 and TRBJ2-1; D perhaps matches TRBD2 (7 bases). The CDR3 extends over 14 amino acids. The germline V and J ends were trimmed by 8 bases and 4 bases, with 15 bases remaining between them. CDR3 coding DNA: TGTGCCAGCGCCCTGGGGGGGGCGTACAATGAGCAGTTCTTC. Translating it yields CASALGGAYNEQFF.

This clonotype has a handful of counts. The chain links TRBV28 to TRBJ2-1; D is unresolved. Gene TRBJ2-7 matches the end of the DNA better, so the J call may be wrong. The CDR3 extends over 15 amino acids. The germline CDR1 and CDR2 sequences are MDHEN and SYDVKM. CDR3 residues: CASAETLSSYNEQYF. The CDR3 bases are TGTGCCAGCGCCGAGACGTTGAGCTCCTACAATGAGCAGTACTTC.

The sample holds a few counts of this clonotype. The chain is built from TRBV7-2 and TRBJ2-4; D may correspond to TRBD1 or TRBD2 (5 bases each). The CDR3 spans 14 residues. From germline, CDR1 is SGHTA and CDR2 FQGNSA. Trimming cost V 2 bases and J 13 bases, with 18 bases left between them. Here the CDR3 DNA reads TGTGCCAGCAGCTTATGGGGGAGTGGGCTTGAGCAGTACTTC. It yields the protein CASSLWGSGLEQYF.

The chain uses TRBV19 and TRBJ1-2, with 9 bases lining up with TRBD1. The CDR3 sequence is 13 residues long. Germline CDR1 LNHDA, CDR2 SQIVND (reference sequence). V dropped 5 bases and J dropped 8; count of bases not matched to a gene: 6. CDR3 residues: CASSPPDRGGYTF. In nucleotides, the CDR3 is TGTGCCAGTAGTCCTCCGGACAGGGGAGGCTACACCTTC. Variable domain in full (rest from reference TRBV19 and TRBJ1-2): DGGITQSPKYLFRKEGQNVTLSCEQNLNHDAMYWYRQDPGQGLRLIYYSQIVNDFQKGDIAEGYSVSREKKESFPLTVTSAQKNPTAFYLCASSPPDRGGYTFGSGTRLTVV.

V is TRBV6-5 and J is TRBJ2-6; TRBD1 matches 7 bases. Germline V gives CDR1 MNHEY, CDR2 SVGAGI. This CDR3 region has 16 residues. Germline trimming cut 2 bases from V and 3 bases from J; bases unmatched to any gene: 4. The CDR3 spells CASSYGGQLGANVLTF. In DNA, the CDR3 is TGTGCCAGCAGTTACGGGGGACAGCTTGGGGCCAACGTCCTGACTTTC.

This clonotype was recorded a few times. V gene TRBV15 combines with J gene TRBJ2-5; D is unresolved. Germline V gene data show CDR1 as LNHNV and CDR2 as YYDKDF (reference sequence). The CDR3 sequence is 16 residues long. V lost 0 bases and J 5 bases, leaving 16 bases between the germline ends. Written as DNA, the CDR3 is TGTGCCACCAGCAGAGATATGGGCAGGTTGGGGGAGACCCAGTACTTC. Encoded protein: CATSRDMGRLGETQYF.

The chain employs TRBV20-1 and TRBJ1-6; 7 nucleotides match TRBD1. With 0 bases clipped from V and 8 bases from J, the junction kept 10 bases outside the gene matches. CDR1 is DFQATT and CDR2 is SNEGSKA in the germline V gene (reference sequence). The length of the CDR3 is 16 residues. The CDR3 DNA is TGCAGTGCTAGAGATCCTTGGACAGGAAGGGATTCACCCCTCCACTTT. It codes for CSARDPWTGRDSPLHF.

The sample holds a few counts of this clonotype. This chain uses TRBV29-1 with TRBJ1-1; tentative D call: TRBD1 (5 bases). CDR1 and CDR2 (germline): SQVTM, ANQGSEA. Between the trimmed V and J ends, which lost 3 bases and 11 bases, there was a span of 7 bases. This CDR3 region has 9 residues. CDR3 sequence (DNA): TGCAGCGTTGATGGGGGGGCTTTCTTT. Translated: CSVDGGAFF.

The CDR3 reads CSATDRVYTEAFF. The CDR3 nucleotides read TGCAGTGCAACGGACAGGGTGTACACTGAAGCTTTCTTT. The chain recombines TRBV20-1 with TRBJ1-1, with TRBD1 matching over 8 bases. Germline V CDR1 and CDR2: DFQATT, SNEGSKA (reference sequence). Germline trimming cut 6 bases from V and 3 bases from J; bases unmatched to any gene: 6. The CDR3 is 13 amino acids.

This clonotype was recorded a few times. This chain uses TRBV29-1 with TRBJ2-6; D possibly corresponds to TRBD2 (6 bases). This CDR3 region has 15 residues. Trimming took off 4 bases at V and 0 bases at J, with 10 bases between the two ends. The V gene's germline CDR1 is SQVTM and CDR2 ANQGSEA. This chain's CDR3 is CSVVQGLSGANVLTF. CDR3 DNA: TGCAGCGTTGTTCAGGGACTCTCTGGGGCCAACGTCCTGACTTTC. The full variable domain, with the rest looked up from reference TRBV29-1 and TRBJ2-6, is SAVISQKPSRDICQRGTSLTIQCQVDSQVTMMFWYRQQPGQSLTLIATANQGSEATYESGFVIDKFPISRPNLTFSTLTVSNMSPEDSSIYLCSVVQGLSGANVLTFGAGSRLTVL.

The V gene is TRBV5-1, the J gene TRBJ2-5; 8 positions agree with TRBD2. The CDR3 spans 16 residues. V shed 0 bases, J shed 2 bases, and the junction held 6 bases outside the gene matches. Germline assignment: CDR1 SGHRS and CDR2 YFSETQ. This chain's CDR3 is CASSLASGGAQETQYF. The CDR3 region has the DNA TGCGCCAGCAGCTTGGCCAGCGGGGGAGCTCAAGAGACCCAGTACTTC.

This clonotype was picked up one time. A much larger clone is a single base away; this may be a read error. V gene TRBV9 combines with J gene TRBJ2-7; 13 bases line up with TRBD2. CDR3 length: 15 amino acids. V lost 0 bases to trimming and J lost 9 bases; unmatched junction nucleotides: 6. Germline V gene lookup returns CDR1 SGDLS and CDR2 YYNGEE. The CDR3: CASSVGLAGGIGQYF. The CDR3 coding sequence is TGTGCCAGCAGCGTAGGACTAGCGGGGGGTATCGGGCAGTACTTC. Variable domain in full (rest from reference TRBV9 and TRBJ2-7): DSGVTQTPKHLITATGQRVTLRCSPRSGDLSVYWYQQSLDQGLQFLIQYYNGEERAKGNILERFSAQQFPDLHSELNLSSLELGDSALYFCASSVGLAGGIGQYFGPGTRLTVT.

A few counts support this clonotype. The chain uses TRBV7-3 and TRBJ1-1; a weak D match, TRBD1 (6 bases). V shed 4 bases and J shed 3 bases, with 15 bases lying between them. From germline, CDR1 is SGHTA and CDR2 FQGTGA. The CDR3 consists of 15 residues. The CDR3 reads CASSSRGGAYTEAFF. DNA of the CDR3: TGTGCCAGCAGCTCCCGAGGGGGAGCTTACACTGAAGCTTTCTTT.

This clonotype was counted a few times. This rearrangement joins TRBV5-1 to TRBJ1-5; 8 nucleotides match TRBD1. The CDR3 is made up of 15 amino acids. Germline V gene lookup returns CDR1 SGHRS and CDR2 YFSETQ. V was pared by 0 bases and J by 5 bases, with 4 bases of the junction left unmatched. In DNA, the CDR3 is TGCGCCAGCAGCTTGGAGGGACAGGCCGATCAGCCCCAGCATTTT. Translating gives CASSLEGQADQPQHF.

CDR3 sequence (DNA): TGCGCCAGCAGCTTGGGAAAGGACTACTCCTACGAGCAGTACTTC. Its translation: CASSLGKDYSYEQYF. This chain connects TRBV5-1 to TRBJ2-7, with D tentatively TRBD2 (6 bases). Germline-derived CDR1 and CDR2 are SGHRS and YFSETQ. The CDR3 is 15 residues long. Trimming left V 0 bases short and J 0 bases short, with 10 bases between.

The rearrangement joins TRBV11-2 to TRBJ2-7, with D perhaps TRBD1 (6 bases). The DNA end lines up better with TRBJ2-5; the J call may be wrong. The CDR3 consists of 15 residues. Germline V gene data show CDR1 as SGHAT and CDR2 as FQNNGV. This chain's CDR3 is CASSPTGVLAGTQYF. Written as DNA, the CDR3 is TGTGCCAGCAGCCCGACAGGTGTCCTAGCCGGGACCCAGTACTTC.

This sequence joins TRBV7-9 and TRBJ2-1; D not certain. This CDR3 contains 13 residues. V dropped 5 bases and J dropped 0 bases, with 5 bases sitting between them. Per germline, CDR1 SEHNR and CDR2 FQNEAQ (reference sequence). CDR3: CASSDVSYNEQFF. CDR3 bases: TGTGCCAGCAGCGACGTCTCCTACAATGAGCAGTTCTTC.

Here the CDR3 DNA reads TGTGCCAGCAGTGAATCTCGGGGGCGTAATTCACCCCTCCACTTT. Protein sequence: CASSESRGRNSPLHF. The chain couples TRBV25-1 to TRBJ1-6; the D gene is possibly TRBD1 (6 bases). The CDR3 loop spans 15 amino acids. The V and J ends lost 1 base and 6 bases respectively, with 10 bases between them. Germline assignment: CDR1 MGHDK and CDR2 SYGVNS.

The genes are TRBV18 and TRBJ2-6, with D unclear. The CDR3 runs to 16 residues. V was shortened by 2 bases and J by 0 bases, with 8 bases between the two germline ends. In germline, CDR1 is KGHSH, CDR2 LQKENI. The CDR3, as DNA: TGTGCCAGCTCACCAGGGTCGTCCTCTGGGGCCAACGTCCTGACTTTC. Translated: CASSPGSSSGANVLTF.

The chain employs TRBV6-5 and TRBJ1-1, with TRBD1 identical over 7 bases. This CDR3 contains 15 residues. J lost 1 base, V lost 0 bases, and 2 bases had no gene match. Germline CDR1 and CDR2: MNHEY and SVGAGI. The CDR3 DNA sequence: TGTGCCAGCAGTTACTCCGGACAGGCGAACACTGAAGCTTTCTTT. Translating gives CASSYSGQANTEAFF.

The chain carries TRBV7-2 and TRBJ2-5, with 7 bases fitting TRBD2. Germline V gene lookup returns CDR1 SGHTA and CDR2 FQGNSA. The CDR3 contains 16 residues. V gave up 4 bases and J gave up 5 bases; unmatched junction bases: 13. DNA for the CDR3: TGTGCCAGCAGCTCCCGTCGGGCGGGGGTTGATGAGACCCAGTACTTC. Translation gives CASSSRRAGVDETQYF.